This TCR beta chain was recorded in a study of shared clonotypes between healthy human individuals. Per germline, CDR1 MGHDK and CDR2 SYGVNS. This CDR3 has 9 residues. Repertoires were generated with immunoSEQ multiplex PCR, while TCRdb's copy carries only in-frame clones and drops some. The data contain roughly 480,000 clones, about 80% of them seen just once; the ten biggest clones take up approximately 12%. The sequence was collected from a woman aged 40-49 years in good health. Some clones in this sample may be carry-over from other donors' samples. Sequenced: PBMCs. This rearrangement joins TRBV25-1 to TRBJ2-3, with D unresolved. CDR3 nucleotide sequence: TGTGCTCTCACAGATACGCAGTATTTT. It encodes CALTDTQYF.